This TCR beta chain was sequenced during a study of tumor T cells in aggressive B-cell lymphoma. This CDR3 spans 14 amino acids. CDR1 is MNHNS, CDR2 SASEGT, per germline. The V and J ends lost 8 bases and 2 bases, in that order; junction bases with no gene match: 7. Libraries were prepared by immunoSEQ multiplex PCR; TCRdb keeps only in-frame clonotypes and omits some of them. The sample consists of about 9,800 clones, 85% of them appearing once. Material: tumor tissue. This rearrangement joins TRBV6-1 to TRBJ1-1; TRBD1 matches 8 bases. The clonotype comes from an adult with diffuse large B cell lymphoma. CDR3 loop: CASLRDRSNTEAFF. The CDR3 region has the DNA TGTGCCAGCCTCCGGGACAGGTCTAACACTGAAGCTTTCTTT.